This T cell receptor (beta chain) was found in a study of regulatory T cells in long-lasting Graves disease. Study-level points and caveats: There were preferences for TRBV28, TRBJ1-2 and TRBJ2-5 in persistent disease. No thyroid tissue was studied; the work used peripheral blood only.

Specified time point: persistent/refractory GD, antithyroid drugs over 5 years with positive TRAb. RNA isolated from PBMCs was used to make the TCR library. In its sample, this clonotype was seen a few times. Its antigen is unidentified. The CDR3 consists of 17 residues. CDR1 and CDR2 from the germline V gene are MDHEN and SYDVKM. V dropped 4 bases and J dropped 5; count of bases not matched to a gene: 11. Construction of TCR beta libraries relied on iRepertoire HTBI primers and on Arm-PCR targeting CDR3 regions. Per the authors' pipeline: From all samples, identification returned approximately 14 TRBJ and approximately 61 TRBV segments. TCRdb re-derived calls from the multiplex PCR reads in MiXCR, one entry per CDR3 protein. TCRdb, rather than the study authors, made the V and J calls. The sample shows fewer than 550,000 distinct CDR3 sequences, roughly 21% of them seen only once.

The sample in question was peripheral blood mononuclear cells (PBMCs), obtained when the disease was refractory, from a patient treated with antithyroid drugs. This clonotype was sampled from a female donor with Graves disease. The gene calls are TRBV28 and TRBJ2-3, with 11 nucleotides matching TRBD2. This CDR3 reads CASSSWGSGRAGDTQYF. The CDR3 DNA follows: TGTGCCAGCAGTTCCTGGGGTAGCGGGAGGGCAGGAGATACGCAGTATTTT.